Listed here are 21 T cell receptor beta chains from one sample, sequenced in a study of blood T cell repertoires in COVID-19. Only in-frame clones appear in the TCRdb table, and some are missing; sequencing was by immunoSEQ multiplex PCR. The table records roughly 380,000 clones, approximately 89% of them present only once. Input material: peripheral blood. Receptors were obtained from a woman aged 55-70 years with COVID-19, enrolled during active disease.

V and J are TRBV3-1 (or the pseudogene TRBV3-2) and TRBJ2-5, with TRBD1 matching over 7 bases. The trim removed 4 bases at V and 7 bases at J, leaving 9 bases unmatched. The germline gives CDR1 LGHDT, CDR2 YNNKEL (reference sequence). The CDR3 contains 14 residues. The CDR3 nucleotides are TGTGCCAGCAGCCGCCAGGGGGTTTTATGGACCCAGTACTTC. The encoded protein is CASSRQGVLWTQYF.

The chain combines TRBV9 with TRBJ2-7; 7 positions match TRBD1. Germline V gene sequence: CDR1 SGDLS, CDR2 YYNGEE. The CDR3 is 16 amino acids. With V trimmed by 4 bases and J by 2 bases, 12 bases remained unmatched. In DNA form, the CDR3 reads TGTGCCAGCAGCTCTCGACCGGGACAGTCGCCCTACGAGCAGTACTTC. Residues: CASSSRPGQSPYEQYF. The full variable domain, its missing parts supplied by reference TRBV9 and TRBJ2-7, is DSGVTQTPKHLITATGQRVTLRCSPRSGDLSVYWYQQSLDQGLQFLIQYYNGEERAKGNILERFSAQQFPDLHSELNLSSLELGDSALYFCASSSRPGQSPYEQYFGPGTRLTVT.

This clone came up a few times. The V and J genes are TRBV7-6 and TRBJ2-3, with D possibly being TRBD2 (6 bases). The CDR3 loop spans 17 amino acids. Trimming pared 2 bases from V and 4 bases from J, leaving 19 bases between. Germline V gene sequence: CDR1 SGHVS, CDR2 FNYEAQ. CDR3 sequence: CASSLRLAGGGADTQYF. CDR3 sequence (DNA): TGTGCCAGCAGCTTAAGGTTGGCCGGGGGAGGCGCAGATACGCAGTATTTT.

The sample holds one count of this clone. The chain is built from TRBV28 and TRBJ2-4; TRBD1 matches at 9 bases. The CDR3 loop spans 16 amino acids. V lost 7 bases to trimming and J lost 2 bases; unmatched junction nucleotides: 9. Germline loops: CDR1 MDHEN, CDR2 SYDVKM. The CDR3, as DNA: TGTGCCAGCATCGAATCCGGGACAGGGTCCAAAAACATTCAGTACTTC. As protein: CASIESGTGSKNIQYF.

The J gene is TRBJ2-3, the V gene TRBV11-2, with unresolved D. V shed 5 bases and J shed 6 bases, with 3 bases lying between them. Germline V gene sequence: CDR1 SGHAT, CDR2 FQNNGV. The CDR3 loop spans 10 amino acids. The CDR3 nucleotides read TGTGCCAGCAGCCGGGATACGCAGTATTTT. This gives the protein CASSRDTQYF.

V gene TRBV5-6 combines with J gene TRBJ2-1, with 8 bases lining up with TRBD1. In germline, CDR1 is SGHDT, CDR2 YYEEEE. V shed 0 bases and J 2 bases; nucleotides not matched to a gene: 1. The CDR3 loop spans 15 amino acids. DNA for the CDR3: TGTGCCAGCAGCTTGGAACAGGGGGCCTACAATGAGCAGTTCTTC. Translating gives CASSLEQGAYNEQFF.

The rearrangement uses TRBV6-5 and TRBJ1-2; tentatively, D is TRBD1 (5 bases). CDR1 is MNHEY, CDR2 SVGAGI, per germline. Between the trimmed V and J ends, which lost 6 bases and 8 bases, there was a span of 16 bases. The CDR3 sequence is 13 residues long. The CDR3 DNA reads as TGTGCCAGCAGAATCGACAGCCACGGAGGCTACACCTTC. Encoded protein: CASRIDSHGGYTF.

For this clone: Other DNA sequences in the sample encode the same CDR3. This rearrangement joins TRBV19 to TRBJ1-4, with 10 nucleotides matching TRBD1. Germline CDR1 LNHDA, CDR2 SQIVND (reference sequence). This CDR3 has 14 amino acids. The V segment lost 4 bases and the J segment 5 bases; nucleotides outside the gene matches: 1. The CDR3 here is CASSRDRGNEKLFF. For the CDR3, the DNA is TGTGCCAGTAGTAGGGACAGGGGAAATGAAAAACTGTTTTTT.

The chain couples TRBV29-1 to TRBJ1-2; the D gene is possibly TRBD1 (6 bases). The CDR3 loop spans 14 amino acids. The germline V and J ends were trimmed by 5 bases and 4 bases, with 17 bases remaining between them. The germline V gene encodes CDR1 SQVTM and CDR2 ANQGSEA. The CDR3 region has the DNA TGCAGCGTTAAGTCGATGGGGGCGGGCTATGGCTACACCTTC. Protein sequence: CSVKSMGAGYGYTF.

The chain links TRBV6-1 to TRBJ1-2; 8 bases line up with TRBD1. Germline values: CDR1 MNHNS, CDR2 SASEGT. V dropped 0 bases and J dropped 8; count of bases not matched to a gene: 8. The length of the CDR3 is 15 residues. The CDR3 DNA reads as TGTGCCAGCAGTGAAGCGATGACAGGGGCCCTAGGCTACACCTTC. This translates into CASSEAMTGALGYTF.

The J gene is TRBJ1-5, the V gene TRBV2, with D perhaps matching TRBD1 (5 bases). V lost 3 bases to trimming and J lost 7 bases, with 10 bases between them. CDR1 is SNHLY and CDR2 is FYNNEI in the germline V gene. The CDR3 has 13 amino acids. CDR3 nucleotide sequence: TGTGCCAGCAGTGACGGGGGTTCCCAGCCCCAGCATTTT. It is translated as CASSDGGSQPQHF.

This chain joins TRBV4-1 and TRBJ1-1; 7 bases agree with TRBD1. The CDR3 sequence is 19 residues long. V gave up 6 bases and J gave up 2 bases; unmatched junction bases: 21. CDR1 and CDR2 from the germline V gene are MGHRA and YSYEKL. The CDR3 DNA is TGCGCCAGCAGAGTTTTTCCCTGGGAATCCGGGACAGAAAACACTGAAGCTTTCTTT. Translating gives CASRVFPWESGTENTEAFF.

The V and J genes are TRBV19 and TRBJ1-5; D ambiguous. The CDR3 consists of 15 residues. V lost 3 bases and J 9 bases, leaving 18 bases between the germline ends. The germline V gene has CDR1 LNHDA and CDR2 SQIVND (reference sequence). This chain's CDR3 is CASSIMDTVLRPQHF. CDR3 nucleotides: TGTGCCAGTAGTATTATGGATACAGTCCTAAGGCCCCAGCATTTT.

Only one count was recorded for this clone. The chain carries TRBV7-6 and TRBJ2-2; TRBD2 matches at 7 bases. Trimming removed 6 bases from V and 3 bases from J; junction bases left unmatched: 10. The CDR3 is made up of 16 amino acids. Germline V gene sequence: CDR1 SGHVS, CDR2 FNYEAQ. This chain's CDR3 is CASRPTSAGYTGELFF. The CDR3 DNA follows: TGTGCCAGCAGGCCTACTAGCGCGGGTTACACCGGGGAGCTGTTTTTT.

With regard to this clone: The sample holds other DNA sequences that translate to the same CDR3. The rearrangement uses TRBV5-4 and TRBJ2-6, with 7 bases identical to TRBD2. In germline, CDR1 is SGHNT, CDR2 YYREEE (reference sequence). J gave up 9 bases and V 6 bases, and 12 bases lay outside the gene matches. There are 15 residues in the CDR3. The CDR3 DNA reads TGTGCCAGCACCATCGCCGGGGGGTCAGACAACGTCCTGACTTTC. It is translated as CASTIAGGSDNVLTF.

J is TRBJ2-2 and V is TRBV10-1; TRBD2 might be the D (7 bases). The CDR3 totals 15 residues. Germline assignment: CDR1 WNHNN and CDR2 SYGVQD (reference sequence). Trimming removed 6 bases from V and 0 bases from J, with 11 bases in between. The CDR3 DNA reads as TGCGCCAGCAGCCCGGGGGGCCCGAACACCGGGGAGCTGTTTTTT. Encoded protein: CASSPGGPNTGELFF.

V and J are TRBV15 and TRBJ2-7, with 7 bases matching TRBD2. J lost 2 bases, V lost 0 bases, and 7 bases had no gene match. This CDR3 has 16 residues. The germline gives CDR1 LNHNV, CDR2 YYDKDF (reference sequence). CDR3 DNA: TGTGCCACCAGCAGAGATTTAGTAAGCGGGGCCTACGAGCAGTACTTC. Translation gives CATSRDLVSGAYEQYF.

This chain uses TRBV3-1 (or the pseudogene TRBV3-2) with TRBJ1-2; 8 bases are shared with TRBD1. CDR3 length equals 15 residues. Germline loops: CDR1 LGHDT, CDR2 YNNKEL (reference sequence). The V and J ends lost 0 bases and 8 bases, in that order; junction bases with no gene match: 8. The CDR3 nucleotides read TGTGCCAGCAGCCAAGATTTTGGCAGGGGGCCCGGCTACACCTTC. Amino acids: CASSQDFGRGPGYTF.

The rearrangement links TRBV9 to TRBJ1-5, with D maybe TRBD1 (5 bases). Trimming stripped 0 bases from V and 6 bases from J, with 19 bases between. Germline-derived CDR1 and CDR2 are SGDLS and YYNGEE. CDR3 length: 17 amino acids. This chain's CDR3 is CASSVGGREASFQPQHF. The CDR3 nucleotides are TGTGCCAGCAGCGTAGGGGGCAGGGAGGCGTCTTTTCAGCCCCAGCATTTT.

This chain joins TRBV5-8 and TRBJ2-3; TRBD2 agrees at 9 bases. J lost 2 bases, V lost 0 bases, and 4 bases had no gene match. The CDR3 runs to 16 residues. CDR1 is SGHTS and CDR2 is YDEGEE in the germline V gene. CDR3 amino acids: CASSLELAGITDTQYF. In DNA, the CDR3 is TGTGCCAGCAGCTTGGAGCTAGCGGGGATCACAGATACGCAGTATTTT.

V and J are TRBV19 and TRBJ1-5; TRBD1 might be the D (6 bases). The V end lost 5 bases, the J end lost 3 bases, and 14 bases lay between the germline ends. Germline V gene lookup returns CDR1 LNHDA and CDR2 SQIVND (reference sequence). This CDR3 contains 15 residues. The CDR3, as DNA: TGTGCCAGTAGTCGGGACATCGGTTCCAATCAGCCCCAGCATTTT. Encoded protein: CASSRDIGSNQPQHF.